A single sample gave rise to the 3 T cell receptor beta chains below, sequenced in a study of OX40 agonist ivuxolimab in advanced cancers. Sequencing used immunoSEQ multiplex PCR; TCRdb keeps in-frame clones, though not all of them. The sample comprises about 44,000 clones, around 90% of which are singletons, and more than 45% rests with the top ten. Sequences were derived from CD4+ or CD8+ T cells sorted from blood, sampled in a trial of the OX40 agonist ivuxolimab. The receptors here all came from an adult with an advanced solid tumor such as melanoma, head and neck, liver or kidney cancer.

The genes are TRBV7-9 and TRBJ1-5; perhaps TRBD1 as D (6 bases). The V end lost 1 base, the J end lost 4 bases, and 17 bases lay between the germline ends. Germline assignment: CDR1 SEHNR and CDR2 FQNEAQ (reference sequence). CDR3 length equals 17 residues. This CDR3 reads CASSLGPTGTSNQPQHF. In nucleotides, the CDR3 is TGTGCCAGCAGCTTAGGACCTACAGGGACCTCGAATCAGCCCCAGCATTTT.

This sequence joins TRBV19 and TRBJ2-3, with a tentative D call TRBD2 (5 bases). The V gene's germline CDR1 is LNHDA and CDR2 SQIVND (reference sequence). V was cut by 4 bases and J by 4 bases, with 12 bases left in between. The CDR3 has 14 residues. DNA of the CDR3: TGTGCCAGTAGTACCGGACTGTACTCAGATACGCAGTATTTT. Its protein product is CASSTGLYSDTQYF.

The V gene is TRBV19, the J gene TRBJ1-5; D gene unclear. Deletions cut 3 bases from V and 8 bases from J, with 8 bases between. Germline V gives CDR1 LNHDA, CDR2 SQIVND (reference sequence). The CDR3 runs 12 residues. This chain's CDR3 is CASSIRRKPQHF. As DNA, the CDR3 is TGTGCCAGTAGTATTCGGAGAAAGCCCCAGCATTTT.